The 30 T cell receptor beta chains below all came from one sample that was sequenced in a study of technical replicates of blood from a few donors. Generated by immunoSEQ multiplex PCR, the TCRdb table keeps only in-frame clones and is missing some. The sample lists approximately 78,000 clones, nearly 97% occurring once. The sample taken for sequencing was T cells isolated from PBMCs. The receptors originated from a human donor in good health.

The V gene is TRBV30, the J gene TRBJ2-7, with D possibly matching TRBD1 (6 bases). Looked up from germline, CDR1 is GTSNPN and CDR2 is SVGIG (reference sequence). The CDR3 spans 14 residues. V was cut by 3 bases and J by 0 bases, with 12 bases left in between. The CDR3 DNA reads TGTGCCTGGAGAGGGGGTCCCCCCTCCTACGAGCAGTACTTC. Protein: CAWRGGPPSYEQYF.

The V call is TRBV6-9, the J call TRBJ1-3; 7 positions agree with TRBD1. The CDR3 covers 15 residues. Germline V gene data show CDR1 as MNHGY and CDR2 as SVAAGI. The V segment lost 6 bases and the J segment 2 bases; nucleotides outside the gene matches: 7. CDR3 nucleotide sequence: TGTGCCAGCAGCCCCGACAGGGAAACTGGAAACACCATATATTTT. Amino acids: CASSPDRETGNTIYF.

CDR3 bases: TGTGCCAGCAGCCGTGGACTAGCGAGACCAATAACCTACAATGAGCAGTTCTTC. Translating it yields CASSRGLARPITYNEQFF. V is TRBV11-2 and J is TRBJ2-1; the match to TRBD2 covers 9 bases. CDR1 is SGHAT, CDR2 FQNNGV, per germline. The CDR3 sequence is 18 residues long. V gave up 5 bases and J gave up 2 bases; unmatched junction bases: 13.

The J gene is TRBJ2-7, the V gene TRBV11-2, with a tentative D call TRBD2 (6 bases). The germline gives CDR1 SGHAT, CDR2 FQNNGV. The CDR3 loop spans 16 amino acids. The V gene lost 5 bases and the J gene lost 2 bases, with 19 bases spanning the gap. The DNA for the CDR3 is TGTGCCAGCAGCCCCCTTCCTGCGGGGACCCCCTACGAGCAGTACTTC. Translating gives CASSPLPAGTPYEQYF.

This rearrangement joins TRBV28 to TRBJ1-1; TRBD1 matches 7 bases. Per germline, CDR1 MDHEN and CDR2 SYDVKM. CDR3 length equals 12 residues. The ends lost 5 bases at V and 7 bases at J; junction bases unmatched: 4. Written as DNA, the CDR3 is TGTGCCAGCAGTGACCAGGGGGTTGAAGCTTTCTTT. As protein: CASSDQGVEAFF. Full variable domain (outside the CDR3, taken from reference TRBV28 and TRBJ1-1): DVKVTQSSRYLVKRTGEKVFLECVQDMDHENMFWYRQDPGLGLRLIYFSYDVKMKEKGDIPEGYSVSREKKERFSLILESASTNQTSMYLCASSDQGVEAFFGQGTRLTVV.

In DNA, the CDR3 is TGTGCCAGCAGTGGGGGGGGACAGGGGGTGCGAAGCTATGGCTACACCTTC. Protein: CASSGGGQGVRSYGYTF. The rearrangement uses TRBV6-1 and TRBJ1-2; 11 bases align to TRBD1. The CDR3 is made up of 17 amino acids. After removal of 4 bases from V and 4 bases from J, the junction contained 11 bases not matched to a gene. Germline loops: CDR1 MNHNS, CDR2 SASEGT.

This chain joins TRBV6-1 and TRBJ1-5; unclear D gene. The CDR3 sequence is 12 residues long. Germline V gives CDR1 MNHNS, CDR2 SASEGT. V dropped 6 bases and J dropped 7 bases, with 10 bases sitting between them. In DNA form, the CDR3 reads TGTGCCAGCAGGTCCCTCCTCCAGCCCCAGCATTTT. Its protein is CASRSLLQPQHF.

This clone was seen once. This chain joins TRBV11-3 and TRBJ1-1; D remains unclear. Looked up from germline, CDR1 is SGHNT and CDR2 is YENEEA. The CDR3 runs 13 residues. V gave up 1 base and J gave up 1 base, with 4 bases separating them. The CDR3 region is CASSLGGNTEAFF. The CDR3 bases are TGTGCCAGCAGCTTAGGAGGGAACACTGAAGCTTTCTTT.

This chain links TRBV29-1 with TRBJ1-1, with D tentatively TRBD1 (5 bases). Germline loops: CDR1 SQVTM, CDR2 ANQGSEA. The CDR3 spans 15 residues. V was cut by 3 bases and J by 7 bases, with 21 bases left in between. The CDR3 DNA follows: TGCAGCGTTGATGTAACGGGGGGGAAGTCGGGTGAAGCTTTCTTT. Translated: CSVDVTGGKSGEAFF.

The chain uses TRBV10-1 and TRBJ2-2; no clear D gene. Germline V lookup: CDR1 WNHNN, CDR2 SYGVQD (reference sequence). There are 12 residues in the CDR3. Trimming took off 6 bases at V and 6 bases at J, with 8 bases between the two ends. DNA of the CDR3: TGCGCCAGCAGAGAACCGGCCGGGGAGCTGTTTTTT. Translating it yields CASREPAGELFF.

This sequence joins TRBV10-3 and TRBJ2-1; 12 nucleotides line up with TRBD2. This CDR3 spans 18 amino acids. V lost 6 bases to trimming and J lost 0 bases; unmatched junction nucleotides: 9. CDR1 and CDR2 (germline): ENHRY, SYGVKD. CDR3 amino acids: CAISGLAGPHSSYNEQFF. The CDR3 bases are TGTGCCATCAGCGGACTAGCGGGGCCCCACAGCTCCTACAATGAGCAGTTCTTC.

This clone was seen once. This rearrangement joins TRBV11-2 to TRBJ2-7; tentatively, D is TRBD1 (6 bases). Per the germline V gene, CDR1 is SGHAT and CDR2 is FQNNGV. V was clipped by 1 base and J by 3 bases, with 13 bases between them. This CDR3 spans 15 amino acids. In DNA, the CDR3 is TGTGCCAGCAGCTTAGGGTTGGGACAAAGCTACGAGCAGTACTTC. Protein: CASSLGLGQSYEQYF.

This clone appeared a single time. This chain connects TRBV18 to TRBJ1-4; 7 positions agree with TRBD1. The CDR3 has 16 residues. Germline CDR1 reads KGHSH; CDR2 reads LQKENI. V dropped 3 bases and J dropped 4; count of bases not matched to a gene: 8. The CDR3, as DNA: TGTGCCAGCTCACCGCACGACAGGGCCGTTAATGAAAAACTGTTTTTT. Its protein is CASSPHDRAVNEKLFF.

The chain joins TRBV5-8 to TRBJ1-1, with 7 positions matching TRBD1. This CDR3 is built from 14 residues. V lost 5 bases, J lost 5 bases, and 9 bases stayed unmatched. Germline assignment: CDR1 SGHTS and CDR2 YDEGEE. CDR3 in amino acids: CASSRGGRGTEAFF. The CDR3 DNA sequence: TGTGCCAGCAGTCGGGGGGGCAGGGGGACTGAAGCTTTCTTT.

The V call is TRBV10-1, the J call TRBJ2-3; D possibly corresponds to TRBD1 (5 bases). The V and J ends lost 7 bases and 5 bases respectively, with 13 bases between them. This CDR3 has 13 amino acids. Germline CDR1 reads WNHNN; CDR2 reads SYGVQD (reference sequence). The CDR3 region has the DNA TGCGCCAGCAACTCAGGGTCAGGAGATACGCAGTATTTT. Its translation is CASNSGSGDTQYF.

This clone was seen a single time. J is TRBJ2-7 and V is TRBV9; no reliable D call. CDR3 length: 15 amino acids. The germline V gene has CDR1 SGDLS and CDR2 YYNGEE. V dropped 1 base and J dropped 2 bases, with 13 bases sitting between them. CDR3 coding DNA: TGTGCCAGCAGCGTATCTCCAACTCCTACCTACGAGCAGTACTTC. Translation: CASSVSPTPTYEQYF.

The V call is TRBV5-6, the J call TRBJ1-3; D uncertain. Germline CDR1 is SGHDT and CDR2 is YYEEEE. The germline V and J ends were trimmed by 1 base and 0 bases, with 5 bases remaining between them. The CDR3 spans 14 residues. The CDR3 DNA is TGTGCCAGCAGCTTGTTACACTCTGGAAACACCATATATTTT. It translates to CASSLLHSGNTIYF.

The chain combines TRBV6-1 with TRBJ1-1, with a tentative D call TRBD1 (6 bases). Between the trimmed V and J ends, which lost 11 bases and 0 bases, there was a span of 16 bases. The CDR3 runs to 14 residues. The germline V gene has CDR1 MNHNS and CDR2 SASEGT. The CDR3: CAGKRDTMNTEAFF. The CDR3 coding sequence is TGTGCCGGCAAACGGGACACCATGAACACTGAAGCTTTCTTT.

The chain has TRBV20-1 and TRBJ2-1; unclear D gene. Trimming shortened V by 2 bases and J by 6 bases, and 5 bases separated the two germline ends. This CDR3 is 11 amino acids long. CDR1 and CDR2 from the germline V gene are DFQATT and SNEGSKA (reference sequence). The CDR3 coding sequence is TGCAGTGCTAGACCCTCCAATGAGCAGTTCTTC. This translates into CSARPSNEQFF.

The rearrangement uses TRBV27 and TRBJ2-1; TRBD1 agrees at 8 bases. From germline, CDR1 is MNHEY and CDR2 SMNVEV (reference sequence). CDR3 length: 14 amino acids. Germline trimming cut 5 bases from V and 2 bases from J; bases unmatched to any gene: 2. CDR3 protein: CASSNRGTYNEQFF. In DNA, the CDR3 is TGTGCCAGCAGTAACAGGGGGACCTACAATGAGCAGTTCTTC.

The V gene is TRBV5-6, the J gene TRBJ1-1, with 11 bases matching TRBD1. The CDR3 covers 14 residues. Germline CDR1 SGHDT, CDR2 YYEEEE. Trimming took 3 bases from V and 11 from J; bases not matched to a gene: 9. The CDR3 nucleotides are TGTGCCAGCAGCTCAGGACAGGGGGCAGGTTCGGCTTTCTTT. Protein: CASSSGQGAGSAFF.

The rearrangement links TRBV5-1 to TRBJ2-3, with 10 bases that match TRBD2. Germline CDR1 reads SGHRS; CDR2 reads YFSETQ. V trimming: 0 bases; J trimming: 7 bases; junction bases outside the gene matches: 5. This CDR3 region has 15 residues. The CDR3 loop reads CASSLDGTSDNTQYF. CDR3 DNA: TGCGCCAGCAGCTTGGACGGGACTAGCGATAATACGCAGTATTTT.

The gene calls are TRBV10-2 and TRBJ2-3; 10 bases align to TRBD2. Germline CDR1 reads WSHSY; CDR2 reads SAAADI. The CDR3 has 14 amino acids. V shed 5 bases, J shed 4 bases, and the junction held 3 bases outside the gene matches. CDR3 DNA: TGCGCCAGCAGTCCGGGACTAGCGTCAGATACGCAGTATTTT. This sequence encodes CASSPGLASDTQYF.

This sequence joins TRBV28 and TRBJ2-3; D not resolved. V gave up 2 bases and J gave up 1 base, with 7 bases separating them. The CDR3 totals 14 residues. Germline assignment: CDR1 MDHEN and CDR2 SYDVKM. CDR3 loop: CASSLASGTDTQYF. CDR3 sequence (DNA): TGTGCCAGCAGTTTAGCCAGTGGCACAGATACGCAGTATTTT.

The rearrangement uses TRBV9 and TRBJ2-5; D uncertain. The CDR3 is 12 residues long. The V gene's germline CDR1 is SGDLS and CDR2 YYNGEE. V lost 4 bases to trimming and J lost 1 base, with 5 bases between them. The CDR3 is CASSPLQETQYF. CDR3 DNA sequence: TGTGCCAGCAGCCCCCTCCAAGAGACCCAGTACTTC.

CDR3 in amino acids: CASSVASGGTHNEQFF. CDR3 coding DNA: TGTGCCAGCAGTGTCGCTAGCGGGGGGACCCACAATGAGCAGTTCTTC. The genes are TRBV6-4 and TRBJ2-1; 11 bases match TRBD2. Germline V CDR1 and CDR2: MRHNA, SNTAGT. V lost 4 bases, J lost 5 bases, and 7 bases stayed unmatched. This CDR3 is 16 amino acids long.

This clone occurred once. The chain is built from TRBV5-1 and TRBJ2-1, with a weak D call TRBD1 (5 bases). CDR1 SGHRS and CDR2 YFSETQ come from the germline V gene. This CDR3 region has 16 residues. Trimming took 0 bases from V and 5 from J, leaving 15 bases between them. Here the CDR3 DNA reads TGCGCCAGCAGCTTGGCAGGTGGGGCAGTAAACAATGAGCAGTTCTTC. Its protein product is CASSLAGGAVNNEQFF.

The rearrangement joins TRBV6-1 to TRBJ1-3; D unresolved. V lost 1 base, J lost 0 bases, and 13 bases lay in between. This CDR3 has 17 amino acids. The germline V gene encodes CDR1 MNHNS and CDR2 SASEGT. Here the CDR3 reads CASSEVLVSLSGNTIYF. Here the CDR3 DNA reads TGTGCCAGCAGTGAAGTACTGGTGTCTCTCTCTGGAAACACCATATATTTT.

This chain joins TRBV5-1 and TRBJ2-1; D remains ambiguous. Trimming removed 1 base from V and 5 bases from J, with 13 bases in between. This CDR3 has 15 amino acids. CDR1 is SGHRS and CDR2 is YFSETQ in the germline V gene. CDR3 loop: CASSLRAPPDNEQFF. CDR3 in DNA: TGCGCCAGCAGCTTGCGAGCCCCGCCGGACAATGAGCAGTTCTTC.

The rearrangement links TRBV2 to TRBJ1-3, with D possibly being TRBD1 (6 bases). Looked up from germline, CDR1 is SNHLY and CDR2 is FYNNEI. Trimming removed 7 bases at V and 1 base at J, with 11 bases between. The CDR3 contains 14 residues. CDR3 DNA: TGTGCCAGCAATCCGCAGGGGTCTGGAAACACCATATATTTT. Residues: CASNPQGSGNTIYF. Based on the CDR3 plus reference TRBV2 and TRBJ1-3, the full variable domain is EPEVTQTPSHQVTQMGQEVILRCVPISNHLYFYWYRQILGQKVEFLVSFYNNEISEKSEIFDDQFSVERPDGSNFTLKIRSTKLEDSAMYFCASNPQGSGNTIYFGEGSWLTVV.